This T cell receptor beta chain originates from a study of cytomegalovirus exposure and HLA in healthy donors. Study results and limitations: Immune exposure information available was restricted to CMV serostatus.

It was with 60 Vbeta and 13 Jbeta primers that the PCR ran. In the original processing: The count from a later analysis was some 80 million unique TCR beta chains, some 10 million of them shared. Generated by immunoSEQ multiplex PCR, the TCRdb table keeps only in-frame clones and is missing some. Clonal size and the V and J genes are those of that table, whereas D and trimming came from the DNA. The data contain around 200,000 clones, about 80% of them seen just once; the ten biggest clones take up under 2%. This CDR3 region has 13 residues. Trimming at V came to 2 bases and at J to 4 bases, leaving 3 bases not matched to a gene. Germline V gives CDR1 SGHRS, CDR2 YFSETQ. This clone was detected only once. Its specificity is not known.

This TCR derives from a man aged 18 to 30 in good health and CMV-seronegative. The source material was PBMCs. The V gene is TRBV5-1, the J gene TRBJ2-7, with TRBD1 matching 7 bases. The CDR3 sequence is CASSFTGEYEQYF. The CDR3 bases are TGCGCCAGCAGCTTTACAGGGGAGTACGAGCAGTACTTC. Combining the CDR3 with reference TRBV5-1 and TRBJ2-7 gives the whole variable domain KAGVTQTPRYLIKTRGQQVTLSCSPISGHRSVSWYQQTPGQGLQFLFEYFSETQRNKGNFPGRFSGRQFSNSRSEMNVSTLELGDSALYLCASSFTGEYEQYFGPGTRLTVT.